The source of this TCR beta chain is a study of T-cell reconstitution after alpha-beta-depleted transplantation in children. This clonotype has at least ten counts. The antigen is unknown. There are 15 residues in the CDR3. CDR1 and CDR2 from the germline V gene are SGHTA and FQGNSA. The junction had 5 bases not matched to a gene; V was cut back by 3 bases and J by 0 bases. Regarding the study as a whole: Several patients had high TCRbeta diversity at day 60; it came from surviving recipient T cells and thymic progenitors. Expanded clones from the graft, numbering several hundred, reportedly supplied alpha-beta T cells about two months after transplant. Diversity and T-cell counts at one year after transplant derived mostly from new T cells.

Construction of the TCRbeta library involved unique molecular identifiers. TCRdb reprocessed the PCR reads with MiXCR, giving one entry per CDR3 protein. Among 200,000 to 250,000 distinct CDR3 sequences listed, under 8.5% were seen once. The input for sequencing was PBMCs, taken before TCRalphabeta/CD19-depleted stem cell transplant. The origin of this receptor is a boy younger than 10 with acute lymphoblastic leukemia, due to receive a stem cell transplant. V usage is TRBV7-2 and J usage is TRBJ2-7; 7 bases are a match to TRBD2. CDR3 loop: CASSFLGGSSYEQYF. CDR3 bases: TGTGCCAGCAGCTTCTTAGGCGGGAGCTCCTACGAGCAGTACTTC.